A selection of T cell receptor beta chains follows, all from one sample in a study of blood T cells in healthy people across ages. TCRdb passed the 5' RACE reads through MiXCR, listing each CDR3 protein once. The sample holds around 1,800,000 distinct CDR3 sequences, roughly two fifths seen once. Sequencing input: blood. These receptors were taken from a human donor in good health. Each CDR3 is given with its conserved first and last residue. The order of the fields is CDR3 protein, J gene, V gene.

cdr3_aa: CASRMDRERYEQYF; j_call: TRBJ2-7; v_call: TRBV6-5
cdr3_aa: CASSSTAVYGYTF; j_call: TRBJ1-2; v_call: TRBV6-6
cdr3_aa: CASSPDSGQERFF; j_call: TRBJ2-1; v_call: TRBV7-2
cdr3_aa: CASVRDLVGEQYF; j_call: TRBJ2-7; v_call: TRBV10-3
cdr3_aa: CASRTTGVFLGYTF; j_call: TRBJ1-2; v_call: TRBV2
cdr3_aa: CASSPIALGETQYF; j_call: TRBJ2-5; v_call: TRBV9
cdr3_aa: CASSFSAVSTDTQYF; j_call: TRBJ2-3; v_call: TRBV5-1
cdr3_aa: CASSPIRGTGDSPLHF; j_call: TRBJ1-6; v_call: TRBV18
cdr3_aa: CASSAGPVLEQYF; j_call: TRBJ2-5; v_call: TRBV9
cdr3_aa: CAMGYGGGTEAFF; j_call: TRBJ1-1; v_call: TRBV10-3
cdr3_aa: CASARQFETTYEQYF; j_call: TRBJ2-7; v_call: TRBV6-6